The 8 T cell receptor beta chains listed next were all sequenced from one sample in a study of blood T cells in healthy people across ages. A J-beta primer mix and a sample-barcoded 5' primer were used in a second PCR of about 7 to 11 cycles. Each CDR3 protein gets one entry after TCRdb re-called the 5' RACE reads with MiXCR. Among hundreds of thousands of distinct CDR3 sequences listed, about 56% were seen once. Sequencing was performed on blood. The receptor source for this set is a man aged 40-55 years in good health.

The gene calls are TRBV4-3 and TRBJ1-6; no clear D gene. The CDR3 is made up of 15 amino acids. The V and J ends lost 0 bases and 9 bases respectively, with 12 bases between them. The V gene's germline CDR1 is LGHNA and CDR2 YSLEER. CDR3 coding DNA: TGCGCCAGCAGCCAAGAACTGGGGATAGGTTCACCCCTCCACTTT. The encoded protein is CASSQELGIGSPLHF.

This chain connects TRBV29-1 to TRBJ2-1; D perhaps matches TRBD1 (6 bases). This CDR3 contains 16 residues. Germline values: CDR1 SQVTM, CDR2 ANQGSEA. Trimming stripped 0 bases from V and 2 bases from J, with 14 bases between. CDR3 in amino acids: CSVEDLYRATYNEQFF. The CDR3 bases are TGCAGCGTTGAAGATCTGTACAGGGCCACCTACAATGAGCAGTTCTTC.

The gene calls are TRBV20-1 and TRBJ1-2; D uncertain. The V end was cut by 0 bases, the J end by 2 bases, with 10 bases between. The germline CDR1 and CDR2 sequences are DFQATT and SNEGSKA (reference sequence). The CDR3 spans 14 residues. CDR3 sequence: CSAREMTLNYGYTF. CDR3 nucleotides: TGCAGTGCTAGAGAGATGACGTTAAACTATGGCTACACCTTC.

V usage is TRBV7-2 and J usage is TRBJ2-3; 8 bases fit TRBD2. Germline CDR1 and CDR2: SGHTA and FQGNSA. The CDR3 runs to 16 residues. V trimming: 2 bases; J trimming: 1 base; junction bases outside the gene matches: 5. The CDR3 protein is CASSLFSGKRTDTQYF. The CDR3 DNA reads TGTGCCAGCAGCTTATTTAGCGGGAAACGCACAGATACGCAGTATTTT.

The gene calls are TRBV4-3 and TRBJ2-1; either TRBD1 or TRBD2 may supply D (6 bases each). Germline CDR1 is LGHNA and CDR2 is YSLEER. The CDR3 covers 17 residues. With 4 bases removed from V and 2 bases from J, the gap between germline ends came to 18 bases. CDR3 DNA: TGCGCCAGCAGCCTTCTAGGAGGGGGATCGACCTACAATGAGCAGTTCTTC. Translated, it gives CASSLLGGGSTYNEQFF.

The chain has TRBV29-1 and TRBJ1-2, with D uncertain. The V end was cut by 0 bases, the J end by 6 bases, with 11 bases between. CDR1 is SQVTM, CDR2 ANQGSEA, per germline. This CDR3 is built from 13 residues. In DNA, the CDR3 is TGCAGCGTTGAAGAGGGTATGACGCATGGCTACACCTTC. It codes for CSVEEGMTHGYTF.

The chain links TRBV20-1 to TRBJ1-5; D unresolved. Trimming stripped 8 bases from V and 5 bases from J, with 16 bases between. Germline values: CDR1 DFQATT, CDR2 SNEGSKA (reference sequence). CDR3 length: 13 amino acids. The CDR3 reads CSLRISGHQPQHF. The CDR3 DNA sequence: TGCAGTTTACGGATTTCCGGGCATCAGCCCCAGCATTTT.

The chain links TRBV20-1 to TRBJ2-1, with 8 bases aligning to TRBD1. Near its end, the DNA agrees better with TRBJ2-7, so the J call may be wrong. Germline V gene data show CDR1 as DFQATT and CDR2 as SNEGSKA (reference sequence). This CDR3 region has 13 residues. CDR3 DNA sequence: TGCAGTGCTACAGGGGGCTCCTACAATGAGCAGTACTTC. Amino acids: CSATGGSYNEQYF.